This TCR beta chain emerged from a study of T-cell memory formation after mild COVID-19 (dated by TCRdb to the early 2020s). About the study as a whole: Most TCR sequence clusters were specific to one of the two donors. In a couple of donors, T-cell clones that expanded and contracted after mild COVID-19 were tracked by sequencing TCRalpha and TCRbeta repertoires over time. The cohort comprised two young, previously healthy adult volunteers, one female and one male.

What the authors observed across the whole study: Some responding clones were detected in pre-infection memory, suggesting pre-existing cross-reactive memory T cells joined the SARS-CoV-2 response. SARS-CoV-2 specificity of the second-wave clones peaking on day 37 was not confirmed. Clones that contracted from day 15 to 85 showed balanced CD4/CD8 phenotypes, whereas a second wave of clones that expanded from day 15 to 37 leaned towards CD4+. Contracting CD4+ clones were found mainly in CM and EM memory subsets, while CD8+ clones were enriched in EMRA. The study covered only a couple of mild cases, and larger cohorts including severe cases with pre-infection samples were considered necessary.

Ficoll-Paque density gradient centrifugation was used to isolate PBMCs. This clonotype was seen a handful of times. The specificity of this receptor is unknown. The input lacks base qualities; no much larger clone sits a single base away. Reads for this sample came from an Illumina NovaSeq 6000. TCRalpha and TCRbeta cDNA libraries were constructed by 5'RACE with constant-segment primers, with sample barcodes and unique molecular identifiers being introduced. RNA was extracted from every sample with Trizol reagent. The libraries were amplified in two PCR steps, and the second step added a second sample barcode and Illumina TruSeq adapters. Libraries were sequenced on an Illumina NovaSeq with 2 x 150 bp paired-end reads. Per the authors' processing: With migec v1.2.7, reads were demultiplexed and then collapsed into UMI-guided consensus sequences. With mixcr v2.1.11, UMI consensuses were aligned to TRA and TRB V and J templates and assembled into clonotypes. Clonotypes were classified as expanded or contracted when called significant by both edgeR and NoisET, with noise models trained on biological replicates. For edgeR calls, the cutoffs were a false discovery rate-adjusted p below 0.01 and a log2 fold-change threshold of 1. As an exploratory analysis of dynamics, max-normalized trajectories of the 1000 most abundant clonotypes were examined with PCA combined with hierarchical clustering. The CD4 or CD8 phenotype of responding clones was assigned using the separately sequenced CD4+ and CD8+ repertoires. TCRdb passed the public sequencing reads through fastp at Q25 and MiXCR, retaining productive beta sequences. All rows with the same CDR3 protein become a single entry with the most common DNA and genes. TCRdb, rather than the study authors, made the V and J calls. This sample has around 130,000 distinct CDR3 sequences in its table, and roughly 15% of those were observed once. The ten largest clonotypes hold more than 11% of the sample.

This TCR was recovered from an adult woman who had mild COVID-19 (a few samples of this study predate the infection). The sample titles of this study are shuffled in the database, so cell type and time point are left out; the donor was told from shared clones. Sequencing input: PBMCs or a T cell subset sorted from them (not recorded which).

The bases read TGTGCCACCAGTGATTGGGGGACAGGGCGCACAGATACGCAGTATTTT. Protein translation: CATSDWGTGRTDTQYF. The chain is made from TRBV24-1 and TRBJ2-3; 9 nucleotides in the junction match TRBD1. Counted from cysteine to phenylalanine, this CDR3 has 16 amino acids. Only CDR3 DNA remains: 48 bases, in frame from the first base. V lost 2 bases and J lost 1 base, and the count of bases not matched to a germline gene is 3. CDR1 and CDR2 are drawn from the germline V gene: KGHDR, SFDVKD.